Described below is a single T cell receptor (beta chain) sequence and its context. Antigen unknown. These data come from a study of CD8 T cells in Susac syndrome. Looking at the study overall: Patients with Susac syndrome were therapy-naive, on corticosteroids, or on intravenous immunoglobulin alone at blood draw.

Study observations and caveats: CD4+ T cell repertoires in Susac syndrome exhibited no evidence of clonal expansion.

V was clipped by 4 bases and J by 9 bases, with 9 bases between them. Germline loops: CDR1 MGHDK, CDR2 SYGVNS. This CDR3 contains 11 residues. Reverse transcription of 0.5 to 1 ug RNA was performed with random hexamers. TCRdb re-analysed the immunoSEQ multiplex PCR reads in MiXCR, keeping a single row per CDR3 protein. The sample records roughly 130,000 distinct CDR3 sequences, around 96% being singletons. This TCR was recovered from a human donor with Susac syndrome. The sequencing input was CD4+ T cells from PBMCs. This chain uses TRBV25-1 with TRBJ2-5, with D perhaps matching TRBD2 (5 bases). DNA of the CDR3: TGTGCCAGCAGTGCCTTGGAGGCCCAGTACTTC. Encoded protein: CASSALEAQYF.